The clone carrying this T cell receptor beta chain was seen once. Its antigen is not known. Sequenced by immunoSEQ multiplex PCR; TCRdb stores in-frame clones only, minus some. The sample contains tens of thousands of clones, around 78% of which appear only once. This sample was taken from a study of radiation and T cells in renal cell carcinoma. Study-wide background: Nephrectomy followed 15 Gy stereotactic body radiation by 4 weeks.

Specified time point: baseline pretreatment blood. Treatment denoted: 15 Gy SBRT to primary tumor, nephrectomy 4 weeks later. Radiation-treated patients gave blood at baseline, week 2 and week 4. Clear cell pathology was present in this patient's renal cell carcinoma. Looked up from germline, CDR1 is SEHNR and CDR2 is FQNEAQ (reference sequence). The CDR3 consists of 16 residues. The V end was cut by 4 bases, the J end by 5 bases, with 20 bases between. General study points: From baseline, blood top tumor clonotypes peaked at 2 weeks post-radiation.

The sample in question was blood, obtained from a patient whose treatment included radiotherapy and nephrectomy. This chain links TRBV7-9 with TRBJ2-5, with D possibly matching TRBD2 (5 bases). The clonotype comes from a man in his fifties or sixties with renal cell carcinoma. The CDR3 sequence: CASSSPIGGLRETQYF. In DNA form, the CDR3 reads TGTGCCAGCAGCTCACCAATCGGCGGGTTGAGGGAGACCCAGTACTTC.